This T cell receptor (beta chain) was sequenced for a study of CD8+CD57+ T cells in acquired aplastic anemia. Across the whole study: DNA per sorted CD4+ or CD8+ sample ranged roughly 0.19 to 27.4 ug, averaging around 3.1 ug.

This clonotype was seen once. Antigen: not known. Genomic DNA served as template for TCR beta VDJ and CDR3 profiling. TCRdb analysed the reads with MiXCR anew, one entry per CDR3 protein. The repertoire has hundreds of thousands of distinct CDR3 sequences, 65% to 75% of them found once; the top ten carry 3.5% to 4.5%. Study-level results: Patients and controls turned out to have some 30 CD8+ CDR3 sequences in common.

V was clipped by 2 bases and J by 6 bases, with 12 bases between them. Germline CDR1 reads SGHAT; CDR2 reads FQNNGV. The length of the CDR3 is 14 residues. The sample comprised sorted CD4+, CD8+, or CD8+CD57+ T cells (not recorded which) from PBMCs. The chain is built from TRBV11-2 and TRBJ2-3; no reliable D call. The receptor was isolated from a human donor in good health, serving as a control. The CDR3 DNA sequence: TGTGCCAGCAGCTTAATGGACGGTGTTGATACGCAGTATTTT. Translating it yields CASSLMDGVDTQYF.